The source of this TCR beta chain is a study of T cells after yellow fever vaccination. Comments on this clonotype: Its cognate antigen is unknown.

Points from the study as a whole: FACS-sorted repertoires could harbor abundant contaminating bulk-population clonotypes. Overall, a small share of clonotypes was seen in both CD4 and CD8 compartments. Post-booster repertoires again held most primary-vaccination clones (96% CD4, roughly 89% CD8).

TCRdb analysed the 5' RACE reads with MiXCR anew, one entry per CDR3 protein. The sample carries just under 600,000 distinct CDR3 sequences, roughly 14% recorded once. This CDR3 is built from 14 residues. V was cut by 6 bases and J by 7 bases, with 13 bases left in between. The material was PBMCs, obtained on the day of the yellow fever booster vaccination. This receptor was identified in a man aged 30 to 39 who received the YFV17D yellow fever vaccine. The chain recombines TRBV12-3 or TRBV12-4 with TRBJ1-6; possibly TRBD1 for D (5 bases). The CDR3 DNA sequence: TGTGCCAGCAGCTTCACGGGGGGGAATTCACCCCTCCACTTT. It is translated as CASSFTGGNSPLHF.